This TCR beta chain was obtained from a study of T cell responses to AZD1222 COVID-19 vaccine. It was second doses at about 4 or about 12 weeks that were pooled. Whole-study results and caveats: Nearly half of spike-specific TCRs reportedly target variant regions that are unmutated in the B.1.351 and B.1.1.7 variants. The study sampled repertoires only after the peak T cell response.

Per the germline V gene, CDR1 is LGHNA and CDR2 is YNFKEQ. This CDR3 comprises 14 residues. V dropped 0 bases and J dropped 7; count of bases not matched to a gene: 3. As concerns this clone: The target antigen is unknown.

Produced via immunoSEQ multiplex PCR; TCRdb's table is partial and in-frame only. This table holds around 130,000 clones, approximately 88% found once. This chain uses TRBV4-2 with TRBJ1-2; 9 bases line up with TRBD1. The sequencing used peripheral blood, collected 28 days after the second AZD1222 dose. The TCR comes from an adult who received the AZD1222 COVID-19 vaccine. This CDR3 is CASSQDGTGSGYTF. The CDR3 DNA reads as TGTGCCAGCAGCCAAGATGGGACAGGGAGTGGCTACACCTTC.